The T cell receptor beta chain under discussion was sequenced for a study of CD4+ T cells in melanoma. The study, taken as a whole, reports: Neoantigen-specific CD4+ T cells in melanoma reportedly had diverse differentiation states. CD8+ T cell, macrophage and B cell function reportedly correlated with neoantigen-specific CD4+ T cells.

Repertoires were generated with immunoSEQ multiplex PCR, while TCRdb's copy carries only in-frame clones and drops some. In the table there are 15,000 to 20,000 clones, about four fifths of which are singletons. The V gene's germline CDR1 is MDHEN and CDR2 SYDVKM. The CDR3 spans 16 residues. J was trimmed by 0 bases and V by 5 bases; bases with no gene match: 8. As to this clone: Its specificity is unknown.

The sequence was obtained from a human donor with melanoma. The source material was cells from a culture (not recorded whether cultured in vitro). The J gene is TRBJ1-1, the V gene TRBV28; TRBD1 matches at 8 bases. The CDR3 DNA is TGTGCCAGCAGTATCCGACAGGGGATCATGAACACTGAAGCTTTCTTT. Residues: CASSIRQGIMNTEAFF.